This T cell receptor (beta chain) was sequenced for a study of blood T cells in healthy people across ages (dated by TCRdb to about 2015). For context, the study as a whole: In model experiments, template switching captured roughly one uniquely barcoded TCR beta cDNA molecule for every two T cells. Using deep sequencing normalized with unique cDNA molecular identifiers, the study measured how TCR beta repertoire diversity changes with age. The donors were split into four age groups: young (average approximately 16 years), middle-aged (39), aged (approximately 60) and long-lived (under 90). To avoid experimental bias, donors of different ages were randomly spread across the sequencing lanes. For two donors (one aged 18 to 29 and one aged 80 or older), the study analyzed two additional independent replicas of 1 million unique cDNA reads from the same blood draw.

Library preparation used 5' RACE. TCRdb lists the instrument as Illumina HiSeq 2500. A second PCR of roughly 6 to 12 cycles was run with a J-beta primer mix and a sample-barcoded 5' primer. Each TCR beta cDNA molecule received a unique molecular identifier from a template-switch 5' adaptor carrying 12 random nucleotides. Each sample yielded at least 2.5 million CDR3-containing paired-end reads. First-strand cDNA was synthesized from all RNA with the Mint cDNA synthesis kit, primed by a TRBC-specific oligonucleotide. Following uracil-DNA glycosylase treatment, all cDNA underwent a first 18-cycle PCR with the universal primers M1SS and BC2_uni_R. The authors processed their data as follows. For normalization, 1 million high-quality reads were randomly selected from each sample, with every read carrying a distinct molecular identifier. Instead of being binned into consensus sequences, reads with shared molecular identifiers were discarded. CDR3 identification, clonotype clustering and error correction used MiTCR with a Q25 quality threshold and the strictest error-elimination algorithm. A nonparametric unseen species model with Euler transformation was used to estimate lower-bound total TCR beta diversity. TCRdb reanalyzed the raw reads on its own, using fastp at Q25 for trimming and MiXCR for clone calling, and kept in-frame beta chains. Merged by CDR3 protein, the rows form single entries marked with the most common genes and DNA. For this entry, the V and J calls and clone size follow TCRdb and not the study's own pipeline. The sample table shows fewer than 750,000 distinct CDR3 sequences, and roughly 43% are seen once. Around 23% of the sample is taken by the ten largest.

The 40 or so donors, aged 6 to 90 years, were systemically healthy Caucasian individuals from Russia. Ten milliliters of peripheral blood were drawn from each donor into EDTA-treated Vacutainer tubes. Ficoll-Paque density-gradient centrifugation was used to isolate PBMCs, with at least 7 million per sample. Trizol reagent was used to extract total RNA from PBMCs, with at least 6 micrograms per sample. For every donor, flow cytometry on a PBMC aliquot measured the percentage of naive CD45RAhigh/CD27high T cells. Overall study results and their limits: Observed TCR beta diversity correlated strongly with the percentage of naive T cells measured by flow cytometry. The CMV infection status of donors was not known, potentially confounding age-related changes in expanded clonotypes. Bulk unsorted PBMC profiling prevented conclusive comparison of naive and antigen-experienced compartments. As age increased, observed TCR beta diversity per million T cells dropped in a roughly linear way, and a significant reduction was already evident by age 40. Compared with the aged group, the long-lived group had more naive CD4+ T cells, fewer expanded clones and increased TCR diversity, a pattern suggesting age selection. Estimates of total diversity based on one million sequenced T cells were considered lower bounds and underestimates.

A few counts support this clonotype. Its antigen is currently not known. No base quality values were provided; no much bigger clone lies one nucleotide off. From the cysteine through the phenylalanine, the CDR3 covers 18 amino acids. Only the CDR3 DNA is retained, 54 bases long and in frame from the first base. Germline trimming amounts to 4 bases on V and 0 bases on J, with 9 as the count of junction bases outside the gene matches. The CDR1 and CDR2 encoded by the germline V gene are SGHTA and FQGNSA. The chain couples TRBV7-2 to TRBJ2-3, and 11 bases in between align with TRBD2. The sequencing sample was made of blood. This TCR derives from a man older than 75 in good health. The CDR3 sequence is CASSSGLAASTSTDTQYF. The DNA sequence is given as TGTGCCAGCAGCTCGGGACTAGCGGCTTCCACTAGCACAGATACGCAGTATTTT.